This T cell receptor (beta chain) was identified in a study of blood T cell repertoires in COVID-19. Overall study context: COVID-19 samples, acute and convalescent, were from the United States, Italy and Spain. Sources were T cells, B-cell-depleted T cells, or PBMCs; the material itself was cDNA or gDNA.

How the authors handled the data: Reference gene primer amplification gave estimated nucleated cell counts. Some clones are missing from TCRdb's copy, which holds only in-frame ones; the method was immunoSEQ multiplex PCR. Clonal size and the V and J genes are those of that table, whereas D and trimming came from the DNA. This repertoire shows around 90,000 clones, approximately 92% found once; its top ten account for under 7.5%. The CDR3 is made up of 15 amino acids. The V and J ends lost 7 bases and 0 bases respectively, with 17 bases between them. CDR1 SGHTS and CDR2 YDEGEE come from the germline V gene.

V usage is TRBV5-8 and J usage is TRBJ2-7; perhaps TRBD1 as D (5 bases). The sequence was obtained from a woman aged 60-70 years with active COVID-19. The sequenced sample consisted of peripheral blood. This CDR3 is CASASTEISSYEQYF. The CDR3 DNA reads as TGTGCCAGCGCCTCGACAGAAATTAGCTCCTACGAGCAGTACTTC.